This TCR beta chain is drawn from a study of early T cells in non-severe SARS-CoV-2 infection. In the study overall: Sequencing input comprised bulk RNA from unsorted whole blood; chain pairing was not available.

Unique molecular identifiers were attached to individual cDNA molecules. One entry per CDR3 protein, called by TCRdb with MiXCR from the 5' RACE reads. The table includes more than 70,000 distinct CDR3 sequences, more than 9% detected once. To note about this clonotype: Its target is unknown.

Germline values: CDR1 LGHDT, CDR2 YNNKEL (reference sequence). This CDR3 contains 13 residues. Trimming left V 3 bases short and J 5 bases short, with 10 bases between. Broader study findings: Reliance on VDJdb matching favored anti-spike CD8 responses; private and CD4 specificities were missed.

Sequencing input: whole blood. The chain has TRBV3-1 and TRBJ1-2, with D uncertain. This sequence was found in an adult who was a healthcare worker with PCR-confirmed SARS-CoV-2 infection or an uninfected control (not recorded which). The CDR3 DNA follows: TGTGCCAGCAGCCACAGAGAAGGGTATGGCTACACCTTC. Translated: CASSHREGYGYTF.